These T cell receptor beta chains were read from a single sample in a study of OX40 agonist ivuxolimab in advanced cancers. Libraries were prepared by immunoSEQ multiplex PCR; TCRdb keeps only in-frame clonotypes and omits some of them. This sample has some 45,000 clones, with 70% to 90% found just once. This sample comprised CD4+ or CD8+ T cells sorted from blood, obtained in a trial of the OX40 agonist ivuxolimab. The receptors were sampled from an adult with an advanced solid tumor such as melanoma, head and neck, liver or kidney cancer. Both conserved end residues are part of each CDR3. A D gene is named only where the DNA matches it firmly. Not all rows give a size; the values are once, few, many and, for expanded clones, a class.

DNA | CDR3 | V | size | J | D
TGTGCCAGCAGCTTAGTTGCAACGGTCTCTGGGGCCAACGTCCTGACTTTC | CASSLVATVSGANVLTF | TRBV7-2 | . | TRBJ2-6 | .
TGCGCCAGCAGCCAAGATGTCGGCCAGGGGGCGATCCCTGAAGCTTTCTTT | CASSQDVGQGAIPEAFF | TRBV4-1 | . | TRBJ1-1 | TRBD1
TGCGCCAGCAGTGAGGGGGTCACAGATACGCAGTATTTT | CASSEGVTDTQYF | TRBV10-1 | . | TRBJ2-3 | .
TGTGCCAGCAGCGCCGGGAACACTGAAGCTTTCTTT | CASSAGNTEAFF | TRBV9 | once | TRBJ1-1 | .
TGTGCCAGCACCCCCGTCGACAGGACTACTAACTATGGCTACACCTTC | CASTPVDRTTNYGYTF | TRBV2 | . | TRBJ1-2 | .
TGCGCCAGCAGCGAGCCGCCGGGGACAGGAAATGAAAAACTGTTTTTT | CASSEPPGTGNEKLFF | TRBV5-1 | . | TRBJ1-4 | TRBD1
TGTGCCAGCGGACCCGGGACACTCGAGCAGTACTTC | CASGPGTLEQYF | TRBV6-5 | . | TRBJ2-7 | .
TGTGCCAGCAGCTCGGAGGGACAGCATTCCTACGAGCAGTACTTC | CASSSEGQHSYEQYF | TRBV7-8 | once | TRBJ2-7 | .
TGTGCCAGTAGTATGTCGGGGGGCGCAGATACGCAGTATTTT | CASSMSGGADTQYF | TRBV19 | . | TRBJ2-3 | .
TGTGCCTGGAGTGTAGTGAACAGCTGGCGCTATGGCTACACCTTC | CAWSVVNSWRYGYTF | TRBV30 | . | TRBJ1-2 | .
TGCGCCAGCAGCCAAGATCGTCCCCCGTCTGGGCGGGAGCTGTTTTTT | CASSQDRPPSGRELFF | TRBV4-1 | . | TRBJ2-2 | .
TGTGCCACCGCGGGACAGGGGTCCGGAAACACCATATATTTT | CATAGQGSGNTIYF | TRBV19 | . | TRBJ1-3 | TRBD1
TGTGCCAGCAGTCCTAGCGGGGGGGCCCTCTCGAATTACGAGCAGTACTTC | CASSPSGGALSNYEQYF | TRBV9 | . | TRBJ2-7 | TRBD2
TGCGCCAGCAGCCAAGATTGGGACTCCACGGGTTCACCCCTCCACTTT | CASSQDWDSTGSPLHF | TRBV4-3 | few | TRBJ1-6 | .
TGTGCCAGCAGCGGAGGCGGAGGAACCTACGAGCAGTACTTC | CASSGGGGTYEQYF | TRBV9 | . | TRBJ2-7 | .
TGCGCCAGCAGCCAAGCTAGGTTCACCAATAACTATGGCTACACCTTC | CASSQARFTNNYGYTF | TRBV4-3 | . | TRBJ1-2 | .
TGTGCCAGCAGTCCCGGGACACTCGCCTATGGCTACACCTTC | CASSPGTLAYGYTF | TRBV27 | . | TRBJ1-2 | .
TGTGCCAGCACCTATATACCTTGGCAGTACAATGAGCAGTTCTTC | CASTYIPWQYNEQFF | TRBV7-2 | . | TRBJ2-1 | .
TGCAGCGTTGGGACAGTCTACGAGCAGTACTTC | CSVGTVYEQYF | TRBV29-1 | . | TRBJ2-7 | .
TGCGCCAGCAGCCAAGACAGGGGGAATCAGCCCCAGCATTTT | CASSQDRGNQPQHF | TRBV4-3 | . | TRBJ1-5 | TRBD1
TGTGCCAGCAGTGAAGCGGTCAGCTCTGGAAACACCATATATTTT | CASSEAVSSGNTIYF | TRBV2 | once | TRBJ1-3 | .
TGCGCCAGCAGCCAAGAAAGAAACTCCAGGGACGAGCAGTACTTC | CASSQERNSRDEQYF | TRBV4-1 | . | TRBJ2-7 | .
TGTGCCAGCAGCTTACTGGGGTCTGGAAACACCATATATTTT | CASSLLGSGNTIYF | TRBV11-2 | medium-sized | TRBJ1-3 | .
TGCGCCAGCAGCCCGGCTCCGGGACAGGGCTACGAGCAGTACTTC | CASSPAPGQGYEQYF | TRBV4-1 | . | TRBJ2-7 | TRBD1
TGCAGCGCCCCCAGTGGTCCTTTCTACACCTTC | CSAPSGPFYTF | TRBV29-1 | . | TRBJ1-2 | .
TGTGCCAGCAGCTTGGGCGGGGGGGCCGTCGATACGCAGTATTTT | CASSLGGGAVDTQYF | TRBV7-9 | . | TRBJ2-3 | TRBD2
TGTGCCAGCAGTCCCTCGGGGAGAAATACGCAGTATTTT | CASSPSGRNTQYF | TRBV27 | . | TRBJ2-3 | .
TGTGCCAGCAGTGGAGGGCCTTTGCCGGCGGCAGATACGCAGTATTTT | CASSGGPLPAADTQYF | TRBV6-1 | . | TRBJ2-3 | .
TGCGCCAGCAGCCAAGAGGGGGGGGAGGCAGGGAGATGGAACACTGAAGCTTTCTTT | CASSQEGGEAGRWNTEAFF | TRBV4-3 | . | TRBJ1-1 | .
TGTGCCATCCGGGACGGCTACAATGAGCAGTTCTTC | CAIRDGYNEQFF | TRBV6-5 | once | TRBJ2-1 | .
TGTGCCAGCAGAGGGGGTTTCGGGTCCCAAGAGACCCAGTACTTC | CASRGGFGSQETQYF | TRBV6-5 | . | TRBJ2-5 | .
TGTGCCAGCGAAACGGACCGTAAAATGCTCGGGGAGCTGTTTTTT | CASETDRKMLGELFF | TRBV5-8 | . | TRBJ2-2 | .
TGTGCCAGCAGCGACAGGGGGCTAGCCAAAAACATTCAGTACTTC | CASSDRGLAKNIQYF | TRBV5-4 | few | TRBJ2-4 | TRBD1
TGTGCCAGCAGTTACTCGTTGGGGTACGAGCAGTACTTC | CASSYSLGYEQYF | TRBV6-6 | . | TRBJ2-7 | .
TGCAGCGTTGAAGATAGTTATAGGGCAGAACTAGACCTCTATGGCTACACCTTC | CSVEDSYRAELDLYGYTF | TRBV29-1 | . | TRBJ1-2 | .
TGTGCCAGCAGCTTAGCACCGGGGACAGGGGGACTGGGACTGTTTTTT | CASSLAPGTGGLGLFF | TRBV11-2 | . | TRBJ1-4 | TRBD1
TGCGCCAGCAGTGAGTCGATTGACTATGGCTACACCTTC | CASSESIDYGYTF | TRBV10-2 | once | TRBJ1-2 | .
TGTGCCAGCAGTCCGCAGGGGAGTTTTAGCTATGGCTACACCTTC | CASSPQGSFSYGYTF | TRBV28 | . | TRBJ1-2 | .
TGTGCCAGCAGTCCAGCAACCGGGACAGGGTATGGCTACACCTTC | CASSPATGTGYGYTF | TRBV6-1 | once | TRBJ1-2 | TRBD1
TGTGCCAGCAGCTCGGGACAGTTTAGCAATCAGCCCCAGCATTTT | CASSSGQFSNQPQHF | TRBV5-6 | . | TRBJ1-5 | TRBD1